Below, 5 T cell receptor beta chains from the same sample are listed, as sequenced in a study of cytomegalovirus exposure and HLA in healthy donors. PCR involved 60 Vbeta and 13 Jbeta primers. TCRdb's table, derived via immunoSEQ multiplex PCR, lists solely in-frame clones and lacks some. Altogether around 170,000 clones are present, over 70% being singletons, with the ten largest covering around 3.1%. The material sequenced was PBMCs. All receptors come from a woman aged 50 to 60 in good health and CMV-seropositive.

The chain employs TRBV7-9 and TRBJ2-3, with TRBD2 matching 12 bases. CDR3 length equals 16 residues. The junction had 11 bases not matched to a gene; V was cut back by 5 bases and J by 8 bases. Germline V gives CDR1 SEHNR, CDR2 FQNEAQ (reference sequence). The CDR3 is CASSPRLAGALGTQYF. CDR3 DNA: TGTGCCAGCAGCCCCCGACTAGCGGGAGCACTCGGTACGCAGTATTTT.

The CDR3: CASTSWPAQETQYF. In DNA form, the CDR3 reads TGTGCCAGCACCTCGTGGCCAGCGCAAGAGACCCAGTACTTC. The rearrangement joins TRBV5-6 to TRBJ2-5; no definite D call. Germline CDR1 is SGHDT and CDR2 is YYEEEE. The CDR3 is 14 amino acids. V gave up 6 bases and J gave up 2 bases, with 14 bases separating them.

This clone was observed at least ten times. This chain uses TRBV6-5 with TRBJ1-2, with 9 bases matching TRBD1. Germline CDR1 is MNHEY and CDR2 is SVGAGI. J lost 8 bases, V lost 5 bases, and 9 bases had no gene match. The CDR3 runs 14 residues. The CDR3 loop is CASSRQGGSRGYTF. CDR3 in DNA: TGTGCCAGCAGTCGACAGGGGGGTAGTCGGGGCTACACCTTC.

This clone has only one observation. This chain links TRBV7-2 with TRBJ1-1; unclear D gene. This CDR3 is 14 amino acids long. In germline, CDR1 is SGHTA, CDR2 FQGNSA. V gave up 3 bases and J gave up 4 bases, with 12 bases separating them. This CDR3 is CASSFGFGSTEAFF. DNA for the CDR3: TGTGCCAGCAGCTTCGGCTTCGGGAGCACTGAAGCTTTCTTT. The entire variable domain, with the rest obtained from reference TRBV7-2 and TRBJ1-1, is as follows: GAGVSQSPSNKVTEKGKDVELRCDPISGHTALYWYRQSLGQGLEFLIYFQGNSAPDKSGLPSDRFSAERTGGSVSTLTIQRTQQEDSAVYLCASSFGFGSTEAFFGQGTRLTVV.

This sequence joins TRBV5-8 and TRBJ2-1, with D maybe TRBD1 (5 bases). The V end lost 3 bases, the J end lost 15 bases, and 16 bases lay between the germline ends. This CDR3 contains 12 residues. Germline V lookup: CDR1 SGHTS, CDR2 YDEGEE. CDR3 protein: CASSSLGAWWFF. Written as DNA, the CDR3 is TGTGCCAGCAGCTCCTTAGGGGCTTGGTGGTTCTTC. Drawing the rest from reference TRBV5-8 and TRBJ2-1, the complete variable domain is EAGVTQSPTHLIKTRGQQATLRCSPISGHTSVYWYQQALGLGLQFLLWYDEGEERNRGNFPPRFSGRQFPNYSSELNVNALELEDSALYLCASSSLGAWWFFGPGTRLTVL.